The T cell receptor beta chain under discussion was sequenced for a study of T cells in Graves' hyperthyroidism and ophthalmopathy. Amplified TCR beta CDR3 regions came from RNA transcripts. Researchers ran a first-round RT-PCR on the TCR CDR3 using the HTBI primer set. TCRdb reprocessed the multiplex PCR reads with MiXCR, giving one entry per CDR3 protein. Of approximately 300,000 distinct CDR3 sequences detected, approximately 17% appear once; the ten largest clones hold approximately 60%. V lost 0 bases to trimming and J lost 3 bases, with 5 bases between them. The CDR3 runs 13 residues. CDR1 and CDR2 (germline): SGHVS, FNYEAQ. This clonotype was counted at least ten times.

The sequencing input was blood. This sequence originates from a woman aged 55 to 70 with Graves' ophthalmopathy. The V call is TRBV7-6, the J call TRBJ2-5; D call uncertain. In DNA, the CDR3 is TGTGCCAGCAGCTTAGCCACAAAAGAGACCCAGTACTTC. This codes for CASSLATKETQYF.